This entry lists 31 T cell receptor beta chains sequenced from one sample in a study of T cell responses to AZD1222 COVID-19 vaccine. Generated by immunoSEQ multiplex PCR, the TCRdb table keeps only in-frame clones and is missing some. The sample carries about 170,000 clones, approximately 90% recorded once. This specimen consisted of peripheral blood, obtained 28 days after the second dose of the MenACWY control vaccine. Every receptor here comes from an adult who received the MenACWY meningococcal vaccine as a control.

The chain uses TRBV2 and TRBJ2-1; tentatively, D is TRBD2 (7 bases). CDR1 and CDR2 (germline): SNHLY, FYNNEI. The CDR3 spans 15 residues. V was shortened by 7 bases and J by 1 base, with 14 bases between the two germline ends. CDR3 in DNA: TGTGCCAGCAAGGGGGGGCGGGATTCCTACAATGAGCAGTTCTTC. This translates into CASKGGRDSYNEQFF. Complete variable domain (other parts from reference TRBV2 and TRBJ2-1): EPEVTQTPSHQVTQMGQEVILRCVPISNHLYFYWYRQILGQKVEFLVSFYNNEISEKSEIFDDQFSVERPDGSNFTLKIRSTKLEDSAMYFCASKGGRDSYNEQFFGPGTRLTVL.

The chain couples TRBV18 to TRBJ2-5; D gene unclear. This CDR3 has 13 residues. Trimming took 3 bases from V and 1 from J, leaving 6 bases between them. CDR1 and CDR2 from the germline V gene are KGHSH and LQKENI. CDR3 DNA: TGTGCCAGCTCACCGGCAGCCCAAGAGACCCAGTACTTC. The encoded protein is CASSPAAQETQYF.

The rearrangement uses TRBV7-9 and TRBJ2-6; D is unresolved. CDR3 length equals 14 residues. V was cut by 3 bases and J by 1 base, with 4 bases left in between. CDR1 and CDR2 (germline): SEHNR, FQNEAQ (reference sequence). This chain's CDR3 is CASSLISGANVLTF. The CDR3 DNA reads TGTGCCAGCAGCTTGATATCTGGGGCCAACGTCCTGACTTTC.

The chain has TRBV6-5 and TRBJ2-1; 15 nucleotides line up with TRBD2. The V and J ends lost 0 bases and 9 bases, in that order; junction bases with no gene match: 0. The length of the CDR3 is 15 residues. CDR1 and CDR2 from the germline V gene are MNHEY and SVGAGI. CDR3 loop: CASSYSGLAGGEQFF. For the CDR3, the DNA is TGTGCCAGCAGTTACTCGGGACTAGCGGGAGGTGAGCAGTTCTTC.

J is TRBJ1-5 and V is TRBV6-1, with D maybe TRBD1 (5 bases). Germline CDR1 MNHNS, CDR2 SASEGT. Trimming stripped 3 bases from V and 1 base from J, with 7 bases between. The CDR3 consists of 14 residues. The CDR3 DNA is TGTGCCAGCAGTGATTCAGGGAGCAATCAGCCCCAGCATTTT. It codes for CASSDSGSNQPQHF.

This sequence joins TRBV6-2 or TRBV6-3 and TRBJ1-5; 10 nucleotides align to TRBD1. Germline-derived CDR1 and CDR2 are MNHEY and SVGEGT. CDR3 length: 15 residues. Trimming at V came to 2 bases and at J to 5 bases, leaving 3 bases not matched to a gene. For the CDR3, the DNA is TGTGCCAGCAGTTACGGGGGACAGGGGTATCAGCCCCAGCATTTT. Translated, it gives CASSYGGQGYQPQHF.

V usage is TRBV7-2 and J usage is TRBJ1-5; D unclear. CDR1 and CDR2 (germline): SGHTA, FQGNSA. This CDR3 comprises 15 residues. Deletions cut 3 bases from V and 1 base from J, with 10 bases between. The CDR3 region is CASSFTGNSNQPQHF. DNA for the CDR3: TGTGCCAGCAGCTTCACCGGGAACAGCAATCAGCCCCAGCATTTT. Full variable domain (missing parts from reference TRBV7-2 and TRBJ1-5): GAGVSQSPSNKVTEKGKDVELRCDPISGHTALYWYRQSLGQGLEFLIYFQGNSAPDKSGLPSDRFSAERTGGSVSTLTIQRTQQEDSAVYLCASSFTGNSNQPQHFGDGTRLSIL.

The chain employs TRBV6-2 or TRBV6-3 and TRBJ2-7; D not certain. Germline V CDR1 and CDR2: MNHEY, SVGEGT. The CDR3 has 13 amino acids. The V end was cut by 2 bases, the J end by 7 bases, with 12 bases between. CDR3 sequence reads: CASSYRPASEQYF. The CDR3 nucleotides read TGTGCCAGCAGTTACCGACCGGCTTCTGAGCAGTACTTC.

The V and J genes are TRBV30 and TRBJ2-7, with a possible D match to TRBD2 (5 bases). This CDR3 is built from 15 residues. The germline CDR1 and CDR2 sequences are GTSNPN and SVGIG (reference sequence). The V end lost 0 bases, the J end lost 0 bases, and 12 bases lay between the germline ends. The chain's CDR3 is CAWSVLAASSYEQYF. DNA for the CDR3: TGTGCCTGGAGTGTTCTAGCCGCTAGCTCCTACGAGCAGTACTTC.

The chain joins TRBV6-2 or TRBV6-3 to TRBJ2-1; 8 nucleotides agree with TRBD2. Losses at the gene ends were 4 bases for V and 8 bases for J; bases not matched to a gene: 13. Per germline, CDR1 MNHEY and CDR2 SVGEGT. The CDR3 runs 16 residues. The CDR3 bases are TGTGCCAGCAGTTCGTTTTTTAGCGGGGAAGACCATGAGCAGTTCTTC. As protein: CASSSFFSGEDHEQFF.

The V and J genes are TRBV9 and TRBJ2-2, with D maybe TRBD2 (6 bases). The V gene's germline CDR1 is SGDLS and CDR2 YYNGEE. The CDR3 totals 15 residues. Deletions cut 1 base from V and 4 bases from J, with 11 bases between. CDR3 protein: CASSVLGGTTGELFF. Written as DNA, the CDR3 is TGTGCCAGCAGCGTACTGGGAGGTACCACCGGGGAGCTGTTTTTT.

In DNA, the CDR3 is TGCGCCAGCAGCCCACGGACTGGAAACACCATATATTTT. It codes for CASSPRTGNTIYF. The V gene is TRBV4-3, the J gene TRBJ1-3; D gene ambiguous. With 4 bases removed from V and 2 bases from J, the gap between germline ends came to 6 bases. Germline V gives CDR1 LGHNA, CDR2 YSLEER. The CDR3 length is 13 residues.

The chain combines TRBV11-1 with TRBJ2-2, with 10 nucleotides matching TRBD2. This CDR3 contains 16 residues. V lost 4 bases to trimming and J lost 4 bases; unmatched junction nucleotides: 6. Germline values: CDR1 SGHAT, CDR2 FQDESV (reference sequence). CDR3 residues: CASSYPGLASTGELFF. The CDR3 DNA sequence: TGTGCCAGCAGCTACCCGGGACTAGCGTCCACCGGGGAGCTGTTTTTT. The entire variable domain, with the rest obtained from reference TRBV11-1 and TRBJ2-2, is as follows: EAEVAQSPRYKITEKSQAVAFWCDPISGHATLYWYRQILGQGPELLVQFQDESVVDDSQLPKDRFSAERLKGVDSTLKIQPAELGDSAMYLCASSYPGLASTGELFFGEGSRLTVL.

The gene calls are TRBV29-1 and TRBJ2-4; the D gene is possibly TRBD1 (6 bases). Germline-derived CDR1 and CDR2 are SQVTM and ANQGSEA. This CDR3 is 14 amino acids long. V was cut by 3 bases and J by 4 bases, with 13 bases left in between. This chain's CDR3 is CSVDSARGKNIQYF. DNA of the CDR3: TGCAGCGTTGATAGTGCCAGGGGAAAAAACATTCAGTACTTC. Together with reference TRBV29-1 and TRBJ2-4, the CDR3 gives the full variable domain: SAVISQKPSRDICQRGTSLTIQCQVDSQVTMMFWYRQQPGQSLTLIATANQGSEATYESGFVIDKFPISRPNLTFSTLTVSNMSPEDSSIYLCSVDSARGKNIQYFGAGTRLSVL.

The chain joins TRBV3-1 (or the pseudogene TRBV3-2) to TRBJ2-3, with no clear D. Germline V gives CDR1 LGHDT, CDR2 YNNKEL (reference sequence). Trimming took 0 bases from V and 6 from J, leaving 7 bases between them. The CDR3 length is 13 residues. CDR3 DNA: TGTGCCAGCAGCCAAGAAGGTGCGGATACGCAGTATTTT. As protein: CASSQEGADTQYF.

In this sample, this clone turned up once. V is TRBV5-6 and J is TRBJ2-7, with D hard to call. With 5 bases removed from V and 3 bases from J, the gap between germline ends came to 6 bases. CDR3 size: 11 residues. Looked up from germline, CDR1 is SGHDT and CDR2 is YYEEEE. CDR3 loop: CASSTYYEQYF. CDR3 coding DNA: TGTGCCAGCAGTACGTACTACGAGCAGTACTTC.

The V call is TRBV12-3 or TRBV12-4, the J call TRBJ1-2; D is unclear. V shed 6 bases and J shed 6 bases, with 14 bases lying between them. This CDR3 spans 13 amino acids. The CDR3 DNA is TGTGCCAGCAGATCCGTGGGTCGGAATGGCTACACCTTC. Translating gives CASRSVGRNGYTF.

The chain couples TRBV10-3 to TRBJ2-7, with 9 bases that match TRBD1. Trimming at V came to 4 bases and at J to 4 bases, leaving 5 bases not matched to a gene. The CDR3 length is 14 residues. The germline V gene has CDR1 ENHRY and CDR2 SYGVKD. In DNA form, the CDR3 reads TGTGCCATCAGTGGGGGGACAGGGTATTACGAGCAGTACTTC. As protein: CAISGGTGYYEQYF.

The chain couples TRBV5-4 to TRBJ2-3; 8 positions match TRBD2. The CDR3 is made up of 18 amino acids. V shed 2 bases, J shed 3 bases, and the junction held 14 bases outside the gene matches. Germline V gene data show CDR1 as SGHNT and CDR2 as YYREEE (reference sequence). The CDR3 sequence: CASSLPLLGGRRTDTQYF. The CDR3 nucleotides are TGTGCCAGCAGCTTACCTCTTCTCGGCGGGAGGAGGACAGATACGCAGTATTTT.

The rearrangement links TRBV4-3 to TRBJ1-2; the D gene is possibly TRBD1 (5 bases). The CDR3 is 14 amino acids. Germline V CDR1 and CDR2: LGHNA, YSLEER. V shed 0 bases and J shed 3 bases, with 8 bases lying between them. The CDR3 is CASSQDWGDYGYTF. CDR3 coding DNA: TGCGCCAGCAGCCAAGATTGGGGGGACTATGGCTACACCTTC.

In its sample, this clone was seen once. V gene TRBV10-3 combines with J gene TRBJ1-5, with a weak D call TRBD1 (5 bases). CDR3 length equals 16 residues. The V gene's germline CDR1 is ENHRY and CDR2 SYGVKD. V gave up 3 bases and J gave up 0 bases, with 12 bases separating them. The CDR3 region is CAISDAGRYSNQPQHF. CDR3 nucleotides: TGTGCCATCAGTGACGCGGGACGCTATAGCAATCAGCCCCAGCATTTT.

This chain connects TRBV3-1 (or the pseudogene TRBV3-2) to TRBJ1-6, with 8 bases identical to TRBD1. The CDR3 is 14 amino acids. Trimming removed 3 bases from V and 9 bases from J; junction bases left unmatched: 4. Germline CDR1 is LGHDT and CDR2 is YNNKEL (reference sequence). This chain's CDR3 is CASSQAGGGSPLHF. The CDR3 coding sequence is TGTGCCAGCAGCCAGGCAGGGGGCGGTTCACCCCTCCACTTT.

This chain joins TRBV9 and TRBJ2-7; TRBD2 matches at 13 bases. This CDR3 is 16 amino acids long. V shed 5 bases and J 5 bases; nucleotides not matched to a gene: 10. Germline V lookup: CDR1 SGDLS, CDR2 YYNGEE. The CDR3 here is CASSPRTSGRFHEQYF. In DNA form, the CDR3 reads TGTGCCAGCAGTCCTCGGACTAGCGGGAGATTCCACGAGCAGTACTTC.

The chain is built from TRBV11-2 and TRBJ1-5; 9 bases agree with TRBD1. After removal of 5 bases from V and 9 bases from J, the junction contained 11 bases not matched to a gene. Germline assignment: CDR1 SGHAT and CDR2 FQNNGV. This CDR3 spans 15 amino acids. CDR3 amino acids: CASSPRTGDRWPQHF. The DNA of the CDR3 is TGTGCCAGCAGCCCGAGGACAGGGGATCGATGGCCCCAGCATTTT.

This chain uses TRBV27 with TRBJ2-7, with TRBD1 identical over 8 bases. The trim removed 8 bases at V and 6 bases at J, leaving 15 bases unmatched. The CDR3 is made up of 15 amino acids. Germline CDR1 is MNHEY and CDR2 is SMNVEV (reference sequence). For the CDR3, the DNA is TGTGCCAGCGCCCTTTGGGACGGGACAGGTGTCGAGCAGTACTTC. As protein: CASALWDGTGVEQYF.

The chain recombines TRBV9 with TRBJ2-1, with TRBD2 as a possible D gene (6 bases). V lost 2 bases, J lost 0 bases, and 15 bases lay in between. CDR3 length equals 17 residues. Germline loops: CDR1 SGDLS, CDR2 YYNGEE. CDR3 protein: CASSVRGGTNSYNEQFF. DNA for the CDR3: TGTGCCAGCAGCGTCCGAGGCGGGACGAACTCCTACAATGAGCAGTTCTTC.

CDR3 residues: CASSLKTEGQSSYEQYF. CDR3 DNA sequence: TGTGCCAGCAGCTTAAAGACAGAGGGACAGAGCTCCTACGAGCAGTACTTC. The J gene is TRBJ2-7, the V gene TRBV7-6, with 7 nucleotides matching TRBD1. V dropped 2 bases and J dropped 0; count of bases not matched to a gene: 10. CDR3 length: 17 residues. Germline V CDR1 and CDR2: SGHVS, FNYEAQ.

This rearrangement joins TRBV5-6 to TRBJ2-7; 7 bases are shared with TRBD2. Per germline, CDR1 SGHDT and CDR2 YYEEEE. J was trimmed by 2 bases and V by 1 base; bases with no gene match: 6. There are 15 residues in the CDR3. The CDR3 DNA sequence: TGTGCCAGCAGCTTGTCGGGCGGGAGACCCTACGAGCAGTACTTC. It is translated as CASSLSGGRPYEQYF.

The V and J genes are TRBV24-1 and TRBJ2-7, with D maybe TRBD2 (6 bases). Per the germline V gene, CDR1 is KGHDR and CDR2 is SFDVKD. V was trimmed by 1 base and J by 1 base, leaving 13 bases between them. CDR3 length equals 16 residues. The DNA of the CDR3 is TGTGCCACCAGTGATTTTAAAGGGACTCCGTCCTACGAGCAGTACTTC. Its translation: CATSDFKGTPSYEQYF.

V is TRBV3-1 (or the pseudogene TRBV3-2) and J is TRBJ2-1; TRBD1 matches at 12 bases. The V segment lost 0 bases and the J segment 8 bases; nucleotides outside the gene matches: 8. The germline V gene encodes CDR1 LGHDT and CDR2 YNNKEL (reference sequence). The CDR3 length is 17 residues. The CDR3: CASSQEMGDRGLDEQFF. CDR3 coding DNA: TGTGCCAGCAGCCAAGAGATGGGGGACAGGGGGCTCGATGAGCAGTTCTTC.

The rearrangement links TRBV11-1 to TRBJ2-7; 7 nucleotides align to TRBD1. Trimming at V came to 5 bases and at J to 0 bases, leaving 7 bases not matched to a gene. The CDR3 runs 15 residues. CDR1 and CDR2 (germline): SGHAT, FQDESV (reference sequence). The CDR3 DNA is TGTGCCAGCAGCACTCGGACAGGCCTCTCCTACGAGCAGTACTTC. Translated, it gives CASSTRTGLSYEQYF.